Listed below are T cell receptor beta chains from one sample, sequenced in a study of cytomegalovirus exposure and HLA in healthy donors. Libraries were prepared by immunoSEQ multiplex PCR; TCRdb keeps only in-frame clonotypes and omits some of them. Among about 97,000 clones listed, approximately 73% were seen once. Source material: PBMCs. Every receptor here comes from a man in his forties in good health and CMV-seronegative. Both conserved end residues are trimmed from each CDR3.

V gene	J gene	CDR3 protein
TRBV7-9	TRBJ2-7	ASSADRDEQY
TRBV4-3	TRBJ2-3	ASSQGTGGPRDTQY
TRBV4-3	TRBJ2-7	ASSQEGVRGAATYEQY
TRBV6-5	TRBJ2-2	ASSSTGGTGELF
TRBV7-6	TRBJ1-1	ASSSGTEAF
TRBV5-1	TRBJ1-2	ASSPDGQGASQHGYT
TRBV10-2	TRBJ2-3	ASSPLAGGTDTQY
TRBV5-6	TRBJ1-1	ASSFLTGGTEAF
TRBV19	TRBJ1-4	ASIDTGGNEKLF
TRBV6-6	TRBJ1-5	ASRGSSRGQPQH
TRBV2	TRBJ1-6	ASSDQTGGYNSPLH
TRBV5-4	TRBJ2-7	ASSPGTGRKDEQY
TRBV11-2	TRBJ2-5	ASSYGGETQY
TRBV10-3	TRBJ2-1	AISVRGVIAYNEQF
TRBV7-9	TRBJ2-5	ASSRDRGFQETQY
TRBV29-1	TRBJ1-1	TTYDSHTEAF
TRBV5-4	TRBJ1-1	ASEVGGFTEAF
TRBV7-9	TRBJ2-1	ASSPNPSGGLYNEQF
TRBV29-1	TRBJ1-3	SVIEGAGGNTIY
TRBV2	TRBJ2-7	ASSVEESRAR
TRBV5-1	TRBJ2-3	ASSLGVGADFGDTQY
TRBV28	TRBJ2-1	ASRTGTGANEQF
TRBV6-5	TRBJ1-1	ASSRQMNTEAF
TRBV7-2	TRBJ2-5	ASSPTSGPYQETQY
TRBV19	TRBJ2-7	ASSILQGNEQY
TRBV14	TRBJ1-4	ASSQDRAYNEKLF
TRBV11-1	TRBJ2-7	ASSLAGLAYEQY
TRBV4-2	TRBJ1-2	ASSQEQGDGYT
TRBV4-2	TRBJ1-5	ASSQETSNQPQH
TRBV19	TRBJ2-3	ASTDSYTQY
TRBV29-1	TRBJ2-5	SAATGAQETQY
TRBV2	TRBJ1-2	ASTVGTGTSGYT
TRBV7-9	TRBJ2-7	ASSYYGTGGDEQY
TRBV7-6	TRBJ1-1	ASSPKDRYDTEAF
TRBV19	TRBJ1-5	ASSIAGGGQPQH
TRBV4-2	TRBJ2-3	ASSQDWTSGTDTQY
TRBV2	TRBJ2-7	ASSAEGPNSSEQY
TRBV7-6	TRBJ1-2	ASSPADRGLPNYGYT
TRBV2	TRBJ2-2	ASSPTSGGDTGELF
TRBV5-1	TRBJ2-3	ASSPSAGQTDTQY
TRBV27	TRBJ2-7	ASRLQTGYPYEQY